This TCR beta chain was sequenced during a study of T-cell memory formation after mild COVID-19. The overall study: For the most part, TCR clusters were specific to one donor. The study, taken as a whole, reports: Day 15 to 85 contracting clones showed balanced CD4/CD8; day 15 to 37 expanders favored CD4+. Pre-infection memory already had some responding clones, implying cross-reactive memory joined.

Constant-segment primers served in 5'RACE that generated TCR alpha and TCR beta cDNA libraries bearing sample barcodes and UMIs. MiXCR, run by TCRdb on the 5' RACE reads, gives a single entry per CDR3 protein. The sample records fewer than 200,000 distinct CDR3 sequences, 10% to 15% being singletons. CDR1 is SGHTA, CDR2 FQGNSA, per germline. The J segment lost 7 bases and the V segment lost 5 bases, leaving 13 bases of the junction unmatched. This CDR3 has 16 residues. Note on this clonotype: What it recognizes is unknown.

V and J are TRBV7-2 and TRBJ2-7; 11 bases agree with TRBD1. The sequence came from a man between 18 and 29 years old who had mild COVID-19 (a few samples of this study predate the infection). Cell type and time point are not known. The specimen was PBMCs or a T cell subset sorted from them (not recorded which). Here the CDR3 reads CASSPEGTGGWEEQYF. In DNA form, the CDR3 reads TGTGCCAGCAGCCCCGAGGGGACAGGGGGTTGGGAAGAGCAGTACTTC.